The rows below give T cell receptor beta chains drawn from one sample of a study of cytomegalovirus exposure and HLA in healthy donors. The method was immunoSEQ multiplex PCR; TCRdb's version includes in-frame clones alone and lacks a portion of them. The sample lists 130,000 to 150,000 clones, 73% occurring once. The sample was PBMCs. The origin of the receptors is a woman under 30 in good health and CMV-seronegative. Each CDR3 is given without its conserved first and last residue. The D gene is left open where the match is weak.

v_call	d_call	j_call	cdr3_aa
TRBV29-1	NA	TRBJ2-7	SVFSGQNSYEQY
TRBV5-1	NA	TRBJ1-6	ASSFRSRGASSLH
TRBV5-1	TRBD1	TRBJ2-1	ASSFGQGQF
TRBV9	NA	TRBJ2-3	ASSEESYTQY
TRBV4-2	TRBD2	TRBJ2-5	ASSRRGSAGGPKETQY
TRBV2	NA	NA	ASQQETYEQY
TRBV18	NA	TRBJ1-6	ASSGGGDSPLH
TRBV6-4	NA	TRBJ1-5	ASSETVNQPQH
TRBV15	NA	TRBJ2-1	ATRNGGESYNEQF
TRBV6-1	TRBD1	TRBJ1-6	ASSLRTGGDSPLH
TRBV6-6	TRBD1	TRBJ2-1	ATRTGGSGYEQF
TRBV28	NA	TRBJ1-6	ASSFSNSPLH
TRBV6-6	TRBD2	TRBJ2-3	ASRDGDYRLTDTQY
TRBV5-4	NA	TRBJ2-6	ASSKGGGANGLT
TRBV7-9	NA	TRBJ2-5	ASTLGTLPGETQY
TRBV4-1	NA	TRBJ1-2	ASSQGGNYGYT
TRBV19	TRBD1	TRBJ1-5	ASRPPGQNQPQH
TRBV4-1	NA	TRBJ2-7	ASSQFGGRDRPPSHEQY
TRBV28	NA	TRBJ2-7	ASRLWGTNTYEQY
TRBV9	TRBD1	TRBJ1-3	ASSADRGPSGNTIY
TRBV2	NA	TRBJ2-2	ASSEARPNRFGNTGELF
TRBV6-1	NA	TRBJ1-4	ASSEKFAGTEKLF
TRBV7-2	TRBD2	TRBJ2-1	ASSFAGGSYVGQF
TRBV4-1	TRBD2	TRBJ2-2	ASSHRLAGELFAGELF
TRBV18	NA	TRBJ1-6	ASSPLGGNSPLH
TRBV4-2	NA	TRBJ1-4	ASSQGQGGNEKLF
TRBV29-1	NA	NA	SVRPRGTSYEQY
TRBV5-8	TRBD1	TRBJ1-4	ASSWLIGTGQEKLF
TRBV4-1	NA	TRBJ2-5	ASSQWASVNQETQY
TRBV29-1	NA	TRBJ1-1	SALTQLETEAF
TRBV18	NA	TRBJ2-2	ASSPWTNTGELF
TRBV13	NA	TRBJ1-2	ASSPGGWGANYGYT
TRBV6-5	TRBD1	TRBJ2-1	ASSPTDRAYLRQF
TRBV2	NA	TRBJ1-5	ASSEYGTKNNQPQH
TRBV5-4	TRBD1	TRBJ1-2	ASSTGQAANYGYT
TRBV5-6	NA	TRBJ2-2	ASSPDRPNTGELF
TRBV18	TRBD2	TRBJ2-1	ASSPRTSGKYNEQF
TRBV6-5	TRBD1	TRBJ1-1	ASSYSGRGLAEAF
TRBV7-8	TRBD2	TRBJ2-3	ASSPGVAGGLTDTQY
TRBV19	TRBD1	TRBJ1-1	ASVGGLFRDTEAF
TRBV7-6	TRBD1	TRBJ1-1	ASSPGQGARNTEAF
TRBV9	TRBD2	TRBJ2-1	ASGSLAGGHGEQF
TRBV28	TRBD1	TRBJ1-2	ASSFGQGNYGYT
TRBV23-1	NA	TRBJ1-3	ASRDAISLGPSSGNTIY
TRBV6-1	TRBD1	TRBJ1-3	ASSEVRGPGNTIY
TRBV11-2	NA	TRBJ1-5	ASSRLGAYGNQPQH
TRBV5-5	TRBD2	TRBJ2-3	ASSFGTTPQTQY
TRBV4-3	NA	TRBJ1-1	ASSLTANTEAF
TRBV7-2	NA	TRBJ2-2	ASGEAGELF